The TCR beta chain described here comes from a study of OX40 agonist ivuxolimab in advanced cancers. This clone was counted between two and nine times. Its specificity is unknown. Trimming left V 0 bases short and J 2 bases short, with 13 bases between. Germline V CDR1 and CDR2: SGDLS, YYNGEE. There are 16 residues in the CDR3. Some clones are missing from TCRdb's copy, which holds only in-frame ones; the method was immunoSEQ multiplex PCR. The repertoire holds some 17,000 clones, more than 85% seen once, with roughly 27% in the top ten. Notes on the study in general: CD8+ T cells showed, on average, more clonal expansion than CD4+ cells.

Specimen: CD4+ or CD8+ T cells sorted from blood, collected in a trial of the OX40 agonist ivuxolimab. This sequence joins TRBV9 and TRBJ2-3, with D unclear. The receptor was isolated from an adult with an advanced solid tumor such as melanoma, head and neck, liver or kidney cancer. The CDR3 DNA reads TGTGCCAGCAGCGTAGAAAGGCTAGGTAACACAGATACGCAGTATTTT. Amino acids: CASSVERLGNTDTQYF.